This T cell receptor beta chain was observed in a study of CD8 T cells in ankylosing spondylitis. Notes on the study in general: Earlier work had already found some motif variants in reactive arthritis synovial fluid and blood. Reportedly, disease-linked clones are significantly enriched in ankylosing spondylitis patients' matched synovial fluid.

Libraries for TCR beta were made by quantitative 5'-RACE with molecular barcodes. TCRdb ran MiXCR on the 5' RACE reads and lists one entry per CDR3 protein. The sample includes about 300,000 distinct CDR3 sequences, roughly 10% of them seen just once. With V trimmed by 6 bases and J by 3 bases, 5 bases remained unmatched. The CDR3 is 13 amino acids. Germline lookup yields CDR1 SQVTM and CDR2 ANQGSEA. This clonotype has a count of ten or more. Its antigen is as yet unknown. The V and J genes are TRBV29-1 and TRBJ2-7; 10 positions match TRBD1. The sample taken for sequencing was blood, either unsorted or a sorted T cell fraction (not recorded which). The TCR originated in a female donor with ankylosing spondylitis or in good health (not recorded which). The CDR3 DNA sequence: TGCAGCGTGAGACAGGGGGCGGTCTACGAGCAGTACTTC. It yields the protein CSVRQGAVYEQYF.